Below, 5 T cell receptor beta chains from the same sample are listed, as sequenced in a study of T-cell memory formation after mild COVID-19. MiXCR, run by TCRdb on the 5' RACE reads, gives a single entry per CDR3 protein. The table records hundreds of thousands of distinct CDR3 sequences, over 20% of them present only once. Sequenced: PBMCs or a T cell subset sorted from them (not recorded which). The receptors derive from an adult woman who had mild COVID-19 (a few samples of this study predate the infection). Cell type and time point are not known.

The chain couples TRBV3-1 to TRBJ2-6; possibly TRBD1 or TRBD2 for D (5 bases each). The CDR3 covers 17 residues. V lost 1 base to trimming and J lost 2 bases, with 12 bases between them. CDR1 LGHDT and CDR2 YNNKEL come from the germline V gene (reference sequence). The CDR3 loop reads CASSQVPGTPGANVLTF. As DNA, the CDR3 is TGTGCCAGCAGCCAAGTACCCGGGACCCCTGGGGCCAACGTCCTGACTTTC.

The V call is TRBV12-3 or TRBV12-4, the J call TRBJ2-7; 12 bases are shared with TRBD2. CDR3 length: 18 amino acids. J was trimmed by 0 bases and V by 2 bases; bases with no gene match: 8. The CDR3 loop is CASSLRTSGETSSYEQYF. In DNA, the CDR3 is TGTGCCAGCAGTTTACGGACTAGCGGGGAAACCAGCTCCTACGAGCAGTACTTC.

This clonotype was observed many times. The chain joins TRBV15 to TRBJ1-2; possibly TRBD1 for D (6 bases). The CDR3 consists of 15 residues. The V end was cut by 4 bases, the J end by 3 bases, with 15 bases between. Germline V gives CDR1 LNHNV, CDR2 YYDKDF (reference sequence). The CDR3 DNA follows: TGTGCCACCAGCAACTTTCGGGGGCTGGACTATGGCTACACCTTC. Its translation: CATSNFRGLDYGYTF.

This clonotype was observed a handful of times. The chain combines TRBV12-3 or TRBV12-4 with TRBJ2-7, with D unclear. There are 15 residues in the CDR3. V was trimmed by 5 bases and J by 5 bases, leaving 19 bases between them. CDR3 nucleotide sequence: TGTGCCAGCAGTCCACGGACGGGTTCGATCCACGAGCAGTACTTC. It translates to CASSPRTGSIHEQYF.

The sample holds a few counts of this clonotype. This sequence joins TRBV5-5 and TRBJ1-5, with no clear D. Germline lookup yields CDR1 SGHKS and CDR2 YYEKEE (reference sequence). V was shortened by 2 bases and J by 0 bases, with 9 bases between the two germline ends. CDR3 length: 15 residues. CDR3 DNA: TGTGCCAGCAGCTTCATTGCTAATAGCAATCAGCCCCAGCATTTT. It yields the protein CASSFIANSNQPQHF.